The 23 T cell receptor beta chains listed next were all sequenced from one sample in a study of blood T cell repertoires in COVID-19. Measured with immunoSEQ multiplex PCR; TCRdb has only the in-frame clones, and not every one. Seen here are approximately 80,000 clones, roughly nine tenths observed once, and the top ten hold roughly 9.1%. Sequencing was done on a sample of peripheral blood. The receptors derive from a human donor in a cohort sampled during active COVID-19.

The chain joins TRBV5-1 to TRBJ2-3, with 7 bases lining up with TRBD1. V trimming: 0 bases; J trimming: 1 base; junction bases outside the gene matches: 5. Germline CDR1 SGHRS, CDR2 YFSETQ. The CDR3 sequence is 16 residues long. The CDR3 DNA is TGCGCCAGCAGCTTGGAGGACAGGCCGGGCACAGATACGCAGTATTTT. Its protein is CASSLEDRPGTDTQYF.

The V gene is TRBV3-1 (or the pseudogene TRBV3-2), the J gene TRBJ1-2; 9 bases match TRBD1. The CDR3 is 15 residues long. V dropped 4 bases and J dropped 3; count of bases not matched to a gene: 6. Germline assignment: CDR1 LGHDT and CDR2 YNNKEL (reference sequence). The CDR3 bases are TGTGCCAGCAGCCCGGGACAGGGTGTTTACTATGGCTACACCTTC. It is translated as CASSPGQGVYYGYTF.

This clone came up a few times. This chain joins TRBV11-3 and TRBJ2-1; D gene uncertain. Germline loops: CDR1 SGHNT, CDR2 YENEEA. With 0 bases removed from V and 4 bases from J, the gap between germline ends came to 7 bases. The CDR3 runs to 14 residues. This CDR3 reads CASSLDSVYNEQFF. As DNA, the CDR3 is TGTGCCAGCAGCTTAGACTCGGTTTACAATGAGCAGTTCTTC. The whole variable domain, remainder taken from reference TRBV11-3 and TRBJ2-1, is EAGVVQSPRYKIIEKKQPVAFWCNPISGHNTLYWYLQNLGQGPELLIRYENEEAVDDSQLPKDRFSAERLKGVDSTLKIQPAELGDSAVYLCASSLDSVYNEQFFGPGTRLTVL.

The chain uses TRBV9 and TRBJ2-1, with 13 bases aligning to TRBD2. The ends lost 3 bases at V and 12 bases at J; junction bases unmatched: 12. Germline CDR1 and CDR2: SGDLS and YYNGEE. CDR3 length: 16 amino acids. This chain's CDR3 is CASSAQTSGRSIGQFF. The CDR3 nucleotides read TGTGCCAGCAGCGCCCAGACTAGCGGGAGGTCCATTGGGCAGTTCTTC.

CDR3 bases: TGTGCCAGCAGATTCCCAGGGTCTAACTATGGCTACACCTTC. This encodes CASRFPGSNYGYTF. V is TRBV28 and J is TRBJ1-2, with D possibly being TRBD1 (5 bases). Germline V gene lookup returns CDR1 MDHEN and CDR2 SYDVKM. V dropped 6 bases and J dropped 0 bases, with 11 bases sitting between them. The CDR3 has 14 amino acids.

V and J are TRBV6-5 and TRBJ2-7, with D unresolved. This CDR3 is 12 amino acids long. Germline lookup yields CDR1 MNHEY and CDR2 SVGAGI. V shed 8 bases and J shed 0 bases, with 8 bases lying between them. The DNA of the CDR3 is TGTGCCAGCGGGCAGAGCTCCTACGAGCAGTACTTC. It encodes CASGQSSYEQYF.

This rearrangement joins TRBV28 to TRBJ2-4; TRBD2 matches at 7 bases. This CDR3 contains 13 residues. Germline V gene lookup returns CDR1 MDHEN and CDR2 SYDVKM. V lost 3 bases to trimming and J lost 6 bases; unmatched junction nucleotides: 2. The CDR3 is CASSLERGNIQYF. CDR3 coding DNA: TGTGCCAGCAGTTTGGAGCGGGGAAACATTCAGTACTTC.

The rearrangement joins TRBV30 to TRBJ2-3, with TRBD2 identical over 13 bases. In germline, CDR1 is GTSNPN, CDR2 SVGIG (reference sequence). This CDR3 spans 19 amino acids. With 1 base clipped from V and 2 bases from J, the junction kept 12 bases outside the gene matches. The CDR3: CAWSAAGLAGTILTDTQYF. The CDR3 region has the DNA TGTGCCTGGAGTGCGGCGGGACTAGCGGGGACAATACTCACAGATACGCAGTATTTT.

This clone has only a few counts. This chain links TRBV5-1 with TRBJ1-6, with 9 bases that match TRBD1. J was trimmed by 7 bases and V by 1 base; bases with no gene match: 15. The V gene's germline CDR1 is SGHRS and CDR2 YFSETQ. The CDR3 covers 19 residues. CDR3 in amino acids: CASSLSARTGVSINSPLHF. The CDR3 DNA follows: TGCGCCAGCAGCTTGTCCGCCCGGACAGGGGTTTCTATAAATTCACCCCTCCACTTT.

The genes are TRBV19 and TRBJ2-7; D may be TRBD2 (6 bases). Trimming cost V 3 bases and J 3 bases, with 15 bases left between them. There are 15 residues in the CDR3. Germline V gene data show CDR1 as LNHDA and CDR2 as SQIVND (reference sequence). CDR3 sequence: CASSIATSRNYEQYF. In DNA form, the CDR3 reads TGTGCCAGTAGTATCGCTACTAGCAGAAACTACGAGCAGTACTTC.

V usage is TRBV10-1 and J usage is TRBJ1-2; a weak D match, TRBD1 (5 bases). The CDR3 covers 13 residues. The germline gives CDR1 WNHNN, CDR2 SYGVQD (reference sequence). V lost 6 bases and J lost 2, with 10 bases in between. CDR3 region: CASSPQGNYGYTF. CDR3 coding DNA: TGCGCCAGCAGCCCTCAGGGAAACTATGGCTACACCTTC.

The V and J genes are TRBV7-4 and TRBJ2-3, with D perhaps TRBD2 (6 bases). This CDR3 is built from 15 residues. V was cut by 6 bases and J by 6 bases, with 19 bases left in between. Germline V lookup: CDR1 SGHVT, CDR2 SQSDAQ. The DNA of the CDR3 is TGTGCCAGCAGACCCGGGACTTTAGAGGGTGATACGCAGTATTTT. It codes for CASRPGTLEGDTQYF.

This clone showed up just once. V usage is TRBV5-5 and J usage is TRBJ2-1, with 7 bases identical to TRBD1. The CDR3 extends over 15 amino acids. Germline CDR1 reads SGHKS; CDR2 reads YYEKEE (reference sequence). Germline trimming cut 4 bases from V and 8 bases from J; bases unmatched to any gene: 12. The CDR3 coding sequence is TGTGCCAGCAGCCCGCTGGCAACAGGGGTCCATGAGCAGTTCTTC. Translation gives CASSPLATGVHEQFF.

This clone was counted between two and nine times. The J gene is TRBJ2-1, the V gene TRBV12-5; D may be TRBD2 (6 bases). In germline, CDR1 is LGHNT, CDR2 FRNRAP. V was cut by 6 bases and J by 8 bases, with 11 bases left in between. This CDR3 has 12 amino acids. CDR3 residues: CASGRDWYEQFF. The CDR3 nucleotides are TGTGCTAGTGGCCGGGACTGGTATGAGCAGTTCTTC.

This rearrangement joins TRBV10-3 to TRBJ2-7, with 8 bases aligning to TRBD2. CDR3 length equals 13 residues. The J segment lost 7 bases and the V segment lost 10 bases, leaving 12 bases of the junction unmatched. CDR1 is ENHRY, CDR2 SYGVKD, per germline. CDR3 residues: CATDRGGAQEQYF. In DNA, the CDR3 is TGTGCCACCGACCGGGGGGGGGCACAGGAGCAGTACTTC.

The CDR3 here is CASSTRQGSSPLHF. CDR3 coding DNA: TGCGCCAGCAGCACCCGACAGGGTAGTTCACCCCTCCACTTT. The rearrangement joins TRBV5-1 to TRBJ1-6, with 7 bases that match TRBD1. The CDR3 spans 14 residues. V lost 4 bases to trimming and J lost 9 bases; unmatched junction nucleotides: 7. The germline V gene encodes CDR1 SGHRS and CDR2 YFSETQ.

The rearrangement uses TRBV27 and TRBJ1-2; TRBD1 is a possible D gene (5 bases). CDR1 MNHEY and CDR2 SMNVEV come from the germline V gene (reference sequence). The CDR3 is made up of 16 amino acids. Trimming cost V 4 bases and J 0 bases, with 15 bases left between them. Written as DNA, the CDR3 is TGTGCCAGCAGTTCTGACGGTTGGGGCCCTAACTATGGCTACACCTTC. Translation: CASSSDGWGPNYGYTF.

V and J are TRBV7-8 and TRBJ1-1; D not certain. Germline V gives CDR1 SGHVS, CDR2 FQNEAQ. Trimming cost V 4 bases and J 6 bases, with 12 bases left between them. The CDR3 length is 13 residues. The CDR3 is CASSSLRLSEAFF. The CDR3 nucleotides are TGTGCCAGCAGCTCTCTGAGGTTGTCTGAAGCTTTCTTT. Full variable domain (remainder filled in from reference TRBV7-8 and TRBJ1-1): GAGVSQSPRYKVAKRGQDVALRCDPISGHVSLFWYQQALGQGPEFLTYFQNEAQLDKSGLPSDRFFAERPEGSVSTLKIQRTQQEDSAVYLCASSSLRLSEAFFGQGTRLTVV.

The J gene is TRBJ1-2, the V gene TRBV5-1; TRBD1 might be the D (6 bases). The V gene's germline CDR1 is SGHRS and CDR2 YFSETQ. Trimming left V 3 bases short and J 14 bases short, with 23 bases between. This CDR3 has 14 residues. CDR3 amino acids: CASSSDTGTTGKTF. The CDR3 DNA reads TGCGCCAGCAGCTCCGACACCGGGACAACTGGAAAAACCTTC.

The rearrangement joins TRBV10-3 to TRBJ1-2; weak D call: TRBD1 (6 bases). CDR3 length: 16 residues. Trimming took off 1 base at V and 8 bases at J, with 20 bases between the two ends. Germline CDR1 reads ENHRY; CDR2 reads SYGVKD. The CDR3 nucleotides are TGTGCCATCAGTGAGTTGGGCGGGGGCTCCGGTGGCGGCTACACCTTC. The encoded protein is CAISELGGGSGGGYTF.

This chain joins TRBV20-1 and TRBJ2-7, with D possibly matching TRBD1 (5 bases). V dropped 4 bases and J dropped 13 bases, with 14 bases sitting between them. This CDR3 region has 10 residues. Germline V gene sequence: CDR1 DFQATT, CDR2 SNEGSKA (reference sequence). CDR3 coding DNA: TGCAGTGCTAACCCTGGGGCCCTTTACTTC. Translated, it gives CSANPGALYF.

This chain joins TRBV6-5 and TRBJ2-5; 9 nucleotides match TRBD2. Germline V gives CDR1 MNHEY, CDR2 SVGAGI. With V trimmed by 5 bases and J by 4 bases, 8 bases remained unmatched. The CDR3 totals 15 residues. The CDR3 reads CASSLSGRSAETQYF. DNA for the CDR3: TGTGCCAGCAGTCTTAGCGGGAGAAGTGCAGAGACCCAGTACTTC.

The gene calls are TRBV19 and TRBJ1-5, with D perhaps TRBD1 (5 bases). Per the germline V gene, CDR1 is LNHDA and CDR2 is SQIVND (reference sequence). The V end lost 5 bases, the J end lost 5 bases, and 13 bases lay between the germline ends. The CDR3 contains 14 residues. The CDR3: CASSVTGGDQPQHF. The CDR3 DNA reads as TGTGCCAGTAGTGTTACAGGTGGAGATCAGCCCCAGCATTTT.